Here is one T cell receptor (beta chain) with its context. The entry originates in a study of blood T cell repertoires in COVID-19. The wider study: Sites in the United States, Italy and Spain provided acute and convalescent COVID-19 samples.

The germline V gene has CDR1 SGHNT and CDR2 YYREEE (reference sequence). V dropped 3 bases and J dropped 0 bases, with 10 bases sitting between them. The CDR3 runs to 15 residues. As processed by the authors: Amplifying reference gene primers gave estimates of nucleated cell counts. Sequenced by immunoSEQ multiplex PCR; TCRdb stores in-frame clones only, minus some. V and J calls and clone size are as listed in that table; D and trimming were resolved from the DNA. The table records about 59,000 clones, around 70% of them present only once. V gene TRBV5-4 combines with J gene TRBJ1-3, with D possibly matching TRBD1 (5 bases). The sequencing input was peripheral blood. The clonotype comes from a woman between 65 and 79 years old with acute or convalescent COVID-19. Written as DNA, the CDR3 is TGTGCCAGCAGCTATGGGGGGAACTCTGGAAACACCATATATTTT. Its protein product is CASSYGGNSGNTIYF.